These 10 T cell receptor beta chains originate from one sample sequenced in a study of OX40 agonist ivuxolimab in advanced cancers. Only in-frame clones appear in the TCRdb table, and some are missing; sequencing was by immunoSEQ multiplex PCR. This table holds about 86,000 clones, about 90% found once. Source: CD4+ or CD8+ T cells sorted from blood, taken in a trial of the OX40 agonist ivuxolimab. The receptor source for this set is an adult with an advanced solid tumor such as melanoma, head and neck, liver or kidney cancer.

The J gene is TRBJ1-1, the V gene TRBV19; TRBD1 agrees at 7 bases. CDR1 is LNHDA and CDR2 is SQIVND in the germline V gene (reference sequence). This CDR3 has 14 residues. V trimming: 3 bases; J trimming: 11 bases; junction bases outside the gene matches: 12. Here the CDR3 DNA reads TGTGCCAGTAGTATGGGGTATGGGGGACAGCGTGCTTTCTTT. It translates to CASSMGYGGQRAFF. Full variable domain (remainder filled in from reference TRBV19 and TRBJ1-1): DGGITQSPKYLFRKEGQNVTLSCEQNLNHDAMYWYRQDPGQGLRLIYYSQIVNDFQKGDIAEGYSVSREKKESFPLTVTSAQKNPTAFYLCASSMGYGGQRAFFGQGTRLTVV.

The chain is built from TRBV19 and TRBJ1-5, with no clear D. With 7 bases removed from V and 7 bases from J, the gap between germline ends came to 11 bases. The CDR3 runs to 12 residues. Germline CDR1 is LNHDA and CDR2 is SQIVND (reference sequence). This CDR3 is CASNEVAQPQHF. For the CDR3, the DNA is TGTGCCAGTAATGAAGTAGCACAGCCCCAGCATTTT.

V gene TRBV5-1 combines with J gene TRBJ2-3; possibly TRBD2 for D (5 bases). V was trimmed by 0 bases and J by 7 bases, leaving 15 bases between them. This CDR3 has 15 amino acids. Per the germline V gene, CDR1 is SGHRS and CDR2 is YFSETQ. CDR3 protein: CASSLGWTFANTQYF. CDR3 sequence (DNA): TGCGCCAGCAGCTTGGGATGGACTTTCGCGAATACGCAGTATTTT.

This clone was counted between two and nine times. The rearrangement links TRBV27 to TRBJ1-1; D gene ambiguous. The germline V gene has CDR1 MNHEY and CDR2 SMNVEV (reference sequence). This CDR3 comprises 14 residues. Deletions cut 4 bases from V and 1 base from J, with 10 bases between. CDR3 nucleotide sequence: TGTGCCAGCAGTTCTACAGAGAAGAACACTGAAGCTTTCTTT. It translates to CASSSTEKNTEAFF.

V gene TRBV21-1 combines with J gene TRBJ2-5; TRBD2, the table's D call, was not compared with the DNA. TRBV21-1 is a pseudogene. This CDR3 comprises 16 residues. DNA of the CDR3: TGTGCCAGCAGCAAAGGGATGGCTAGCGGGGGCGCCAGGGAGTACTTC. Protein: CASSKGMASGGAREYF.

The chain recombines TRBV19 with TRBJ2-7, with D perhaps TRBD2 (5 bases). This CDR3 spans 13 amino acids. Trimming took off 7 bases at V and 2 bases at J, with 12 bases between the two ends. Germline values: CDR1 LNHDA, CDR2 SQIVND (reference sequence). This CDR3 is CASKFSGTYEQYF. CDR3 nucleotide sequence: TGTGCCAGTAAATTTTCGGGGACCTACGAGCAGTACTTC. The variable domain in full, with the rest retrieved from reference TRBV19 and TRBJ2-7, is DGGITQSPKYLFRKEGQNVTLSCEQNLNHDAMYWYRQDPGQGLRLIYYSQIVNDFQKGDIAEGYSVSREKKESFPLTVTSAQKNPTAFYLCASKFSGTYEQYFGPGTRLTVT.

The V and J genes are TRBV7-9 and TRBJ2-5; D uncertain. The CDR3 length is 15 residues. Germline V gene lookup returns CDR1 SEHNR and CDR2 FQNEAQ (reference sequence). Trimming removed 2 bases from V and 0 bases from J, with 10 bases in between. CDR3 nucleotides: TGTGCCAGCAGCTTACAGAGTACCCACCAAGAGACCCAGTACTTC. It codes for CASSLQSTHQETQYF.

The chain carries TRBV15 and TRBJ2-1, with 7 bases that match TRBD2. The germline V gene encodes CDR1 LNHNV and CDR2 YYDKDF (reference sequence). The V segment lost 0 bases and the J segment 7 bases; nucleotides outside the gene matches: 9. The CDR3 is 16 residues long. CDR3 protein: CATSRDSLREWNEQFF. Written as DNA, the CDR3 is TGTGCCACCAGCAGAGATTCGTTGCGGGAGTGGAATGAGCAGTTCTTC.

This sequence joins TRBV28 and TRBJ2-7; TRBD1 aligns across 7 bases. V lost 5 bases and J lost 3; bases outside the gene matches: 13. This CDR3 has 16 residues. Germline V gene data show CDR1 as MDHEN and CDR2 as SYDVKM. In DNA form, the CDR3 reads TGTGCCAGCAGTCCCCCCCACAGGGGCCAAGACTACGAGCAGTACTTC. This encodes CASSPPHRGQDYEQYF.

About this clone: In the same sample, other DNA sequences code for this CDR3. The chain carries TRBV7-2 and TRBJ2-3; D is uncertain. The CDR3 contains 13 residues. Germline loops: CDR1 SGHTA, CDR2 FQGNSA. With 3 bases removed from V and 1 base from J, the gap between germline ends came to 5 bases. The CDR3 loop is CASSLDGTDTQYF. In DNA form, the CDR3 reads TGTGCCAGCAGCTTGGATGGCACAGATACGCAGTATTTT. Full variable domain (rest looked up from reference TRBV7-2 and TRBJ2-3): GAGVSQSPSNKVTEKGKDVELRCDPISGHTALYWYRQSLGQGLEFLIYFQGNSAPDKSGLPSDRFSAERTGGSVSTLTIQRTQQEDSAVYLCASSLDGTDTQYFGPGTRLTVL.